This is a list of T cell receptor beta chains from one sample in a study of cytomegalovirus exposure and HLA in healthy donors. The assay was immunoSEQ multiplex PCR, and TCRdb's table has in-frame clones only and misses some. The sample includes 120,000 or so clones, approximately 95% of them seen just once. Input material: PBMCs. The receptors shown here come from a man between 18 and 29 years old in good health and CMV-seronegative. Both conserved end residues are part of each CDR3. Each record gives: V gene, J gene, CDR3 protein.

v_call: TRBV11-2; j_call: TRBJ2-7; cdr3_aa: CASSLGTGEYEQYF
v_call: TRBV2; j_call: TRBJ2-7; cdr3_aa: CASRDDRVPHEQYF
v_call: TRBV5-4; j_call: TRBJ2-7; cdr3_aa: CASSLYQGLRSSYEQYF
v_call: TRBV5-1; j_call: TRBJ2-5; cdr3_aa: CASSLAGSQETQYF
v_call: TRBV7-9; j_call: TRBJ2-7; cdr3_aa: CASSPREDTGARPFYEQYF
v_call: TRBV2; j_call: TRBJ2-3; cdr3_aa: CASSGDVAGGPTDTQYF
v_call: TRBV28; j_call: TRBJ2-5; cdr3_aa: CASSSLWREGRETQYF
v_call: TRBV29-1; j_call: TRBJ2-7; cdr3_aa: CSVESVSNLAYEQYF
v_call: TRBV7-2; j_call: TRBJ2-5; cdr3_aa: CASSATGTSGGGETQYF
v_call: TRBV29-1; j_call: TRBJ1-2; cdr3_aa: CSVDRDSLGYTF
v_call: TRBV10-3; j_call: TRBJ2-3; cdr3_aa: CAISDPGLAQGGTDTQYF
v_call: TRBV27; j_call: TRBJ2-5; cdr3_aa: CASSLSFMTSGRGWKQETQYF
v_call: TRBV5-1; j_call: TRBJ1-2; cdr3_aa: CASSLAQANYGYTF
v_call: TRBV4-3; j_call: TRBJ2-7; cdr3_aa: CASSRTPGLAGGSSYEQYF
v_call: TRBV2; j_call: TRBJ2-5; cdr3_aa: CASILLFGGETQYF
v_call: TRBV6-5; j_call: TRBJ1-2; cdr3_aa: CASRAGGKNYGYTF
v_call: TRBV9; j_call: TRBJ2-3; cdr3_aa: CASNPSGSTDTQYF
v_call: TRBV29-1; j_call: TRBJ2-7; cdr3_aa: CSASSSYEQYF
v_call: TRBV30; j_call: TRBJ1-1; cdr3_aa: CAWRVGQGFYEAFF
v_call: TRBV19; j_call: TRBJ2-2; cdr3_aa: CASSPPEPTGTTGELFF
v_call: TRBV7-6; j_call: TRBJ1-2; cdr3_aa: CASSLEVSRDRASNYGYTF
v_call: TRBV6-5; j_call: TRBJ2-7; cdr3_aa: CASSYSGTGYEQYF
v_call: TRBV7-8; j_call: TRBJ2-1; cdr3_aa: CASSLRLGTYNEQFF
v_call: TRBV12-5; j_call: TRBJ2-5; cdr3_aa: CASGLDRVETQYF
v_call: TRBV9; j_call: TRBJ2-2; cdr3_aa: CASSVVQGGTGELFF
v_call: TRBV14; j_call: TRBJ1-1; cdr3_aa: CASSPGSFTEAFF
v_call: TRBV7-9; j_call: TRBJ2-3; cdr3_aa: CASSSRTSGSQGDTQYF
v_call: TRBV7-7; j_call: TRBJ2-7; cdr3_aa: CASSPSPYRGREGEQYF
v_call: TRBV7-9; j_call: TRBJ2-5; cdr3_aa: CASSPPTGGWPQETQYF
v_call: TRBV7-3; j_call: TRBJ2-5; cdr3_aa: CASSVNRGEETQYF
v_call: TRBV14; j_call: TRBJ2-5; cdr3_aa: CASSQGGRRLQETQYF
v_call: TRBV27; j_call: TRBJ1-1; cdr3_aa: CASSLVGQGTEAFF
v_call: TRBV9; j_call: TRBJ2-1; cdr3_aa: CASRSGGDNEQFF
v_call: TRBV4-1; j_call: TRBJ2-7; cdr3_aa: CASSRTRGGSGYEQYF
v_call: TRBV5-1; j_call: TRBJ1-1; cdr3_aa: CASSLETGAFTKTEAFF
v_call: TRBV11-2; j_call: TRBJ1-1; cdr3_aa: CASSLESWDRGGGTFF
v_call: TRBV27; j_call: TRBJ2-1; cdr3_aa: CASSLAGGNNEQFF
v_call: TRBV28; j_call: TRBJ2-7; cdr3_aa: CASRLAGDPYEQYF
v_call: TRBV7-2; j_call: TRBJ1-2; cdr3_aa: CASSPPGVITGQGYTF
v_call: TRBV4-3; j_call: TRBJ2-7; cdr3_aa: CASSQAWTVRGYEQYF
v_call: TRBV18; j_call: TRBJ1-1; cdr3_aa: CASSPTVTNTEAFF
v_call: TRBV5-4; j_call: TRBJ2-1; cdr3_aa: CASREGLAGGPSYNEQFF
v_call: TRBV12-5; j_call: TRBJ1-2; cdr3_aa: CASGEGTPGGYTF
v_call: TRBV29-1; j_call: TRBJ2-7; cdr3_aa: CSAGTQPQYF
v_call: TRBV28; j_call: TRBJ1-5; cdr3_aa: CASSLSGAYSNQPQHF
v_call: TRBV11-2; j_call: TRBJ2-1; cdr3_aa: CASSLATGLGVVNEQFF
v_call: TRBV18; j_call: TRBJ2-7; cdr3_aa: CASSVDRAGEQYF
v_call: TRBV28; j_call: TRBJ2-7; cdr3_aa: CASTLTDRSYEQYF
v_call: TRBV5-1; j_call: TRBJ2-7; cdr3_aa: CASSLTGESGEQYF
v_call: TRBV2; j_call: TRBJ2-2; cdr3_aa: CAGHGAGAGELFF